The 25 T cell receptor beta chains in this list originate from one sample, sequenced in a study of blood T cell repertoires in COVID-19. Sequencing used immunoSEQ multiplex PCR; TCRdb keeps in-frame clones, though not all of them. The sample lists approximately 150,000 clones, about 82% seen once, with approximately 8% in the top ten. The sample comprised peripheral blood. Every receptor here comes from a woman aged 80 or over with COVID-19, enrolled during active disease.

This clone was recorded a few times. This sequence joins TRBV15 and TRBJ1-4; maybe TRBD1 (5 bases). CDR1 and CDR2 (germline): LNHNV, YYDKDF (reference sequence). This CDR3 spans 14 amino acids. Trimming stripped 1 base from V and 8 bases from J, with 11 bases between. CDR3 loop: CATSRGGGGEKLFF. CDR3 bases: TGTGCCACCAGCAGAGGAGGTGGGGGGGAAAAACTGTTTTTT.

This chain uses TRBV28 with TRBJ2-1; TRBD1 is a possible D gene (5 bases). Trimming took 7 bases from V and 5 from J, leaving 15 bases between them. Germline assignment: CDR1 MDHEN and CDR2 SYDVKM. The CDR3 is 14 residues long. The CDR3 loop is CASTRPGSHNEQFF. The CDR3, as DNA: TGTGCCAGCACGAGGCCAGGGTCCCACAATGAGCAGTTCTTC.

This clone was observed once. J is TRBJ1-2 and V is TRBV7-9; 8 nucleotides agree with TRBD1. The CDR3 extends over 13 amino acids. V dropped 4 bases and J dropped 7; count of bases not matched to a gene: 5. CDR1 SEHNR and CDR2 FQNEAQ come from the germline V gene (reference sequence). CDR3 sequence reads: CASSSTGVGGYTF. In nucleotides, the CDR3 is TGTGCCAGCAGCTCGACAGGGGTCGGTGGCTACACCTTC.

V is TRBV6-5 and J is TRBJ2-5; TRBD2 might be the D (6 bases). The CDR3 totals 16 residues. V gave up 2 bases and J gave up 5 bases, with 18 bases separating them. The germline V gene has CDR1 MNHEY and CDR2 SVGAGI. CDR3 loop: CASSYVTGTSAETQYF. DNA of the CDR3: TGTGCCAGCAGTTACGTAACCGGGACTTCGGCTGAGACCCAGTACTTC.

The V and J genes are TRBV6-5 and TRBJ2-1; 8 bases map to TRBD2. CDR3 length: 13 amino acids. The germline V gene has CDR1 MNHEY and CDR2 SVGAGI. The V and J ends lost 8 bases and 8 bases, in that order; junction bases with no gene match: 8. CDR3 in amino acids: CASRLAGGHEQFF. For the CDR3, the DNA is TGTGCCAGCCGCCTGGCGGGGGGCCATGAGCAGTTCTTC.

The gene calls are TRBV7-6 and TRBJ2-7; 10 bases map to TRBD1. The germline gives CDR1 SGHVS, CDR2 FNYEAQ. V shed 1 base and J 4 bases; nucleotides not matched to a gene: 19. The length of the CDR3 is 20 residues. The CDR3 DNA reads as TGTGCCAGCAGCTTAGTAGGGGGACAGGGGTTTGCGGCTGCGAGATACGAGCAGTACTTC. Translated: CASSLVGGQGFAAARYEQYF.

This clone came up once. The genes are TRBV5-1 and TRBJ1-3; 7 bases fit TRBD1. J gave up 0 bases and V 0 bases, and 3 bases lay outside the gene matches. The CDR3 is 16 amino acids. Germline V gives CDR1 SGHRS, CDR2 YFSETQ. The CDR3: CASSLGPGGSGNTIYF. As DNA, the CDR3 is TGCGCCAGCAGCTTGGGACCAGGGGGCTCTGGAAACACCATATATTTT.

The chain is built from TRBV6-5 and TRBJ1-2, with a tentative D call TRBD1 (5 bases). CDR1 and CDR2 from the germline V gene are MNHEY and SVGAGI. The CDR3 contains 14 residues. The V end lost 6 bases, the J end lost 0 bases, and 11 bases lay between the germline ends. The DNA for the CDR3 is TGTGCCAGCAGGACGACAGCGACTAACTATGGCTACACCTTC. Translated, it gives CASRTTATNYGYTF.

The V and J genes are TRBV5-1 and TRBJ2-1; D call uncertain. The CDR3 totals 15 residues. The V end was cut by 0 bases, the J end by 6 bases, with 13 bases between. The germline V gene has CDR1 SGHRS and CDR2 YFSETQ. The CDR3 nucleotides read TGCGCCAGCAGCTTGGCCCCAACCGAGCCCAATGAGCAGTTCTTC. It yields the protein CASSLAPTEPNEQFF.

Notes on this clone: A junction end diverges from the germline sequence, so it may reflect a read error. This sequence joins TRBV7-7 and TRBJ2-3, with TRBD2 identical over 13 bases. The germline gives CDR1 SSHAT, CDR2 FNYEAQ (reference sequence). The CDR3 sequence is 16 residues long. Written as DNA, the CDR3 is TGTGCTAGCAGCCCTGGACTAGCGGGGGTCACAGATACGCAGTATTTT. It codes for CASSPGLAGVTDTQYF.

The chain has TRBV2 and TRBJ1-5; a weak D match, TRBD1 (5 bases). Germline V gene data show CDR1 as SNHLY and CDR2 as FYNNEI. Trimming stripped 6 bases from V and 0 bases from J, with 18 bases between. The CDR3 loop spans 17 amino acids. As DNA, the CDR3 is TGTGCCAGCAGGGGGGGTTTCGCAGGGAATAGCAATCAGCCCCAGCATTTT. It is translated as CASRGGFAGNSNQPQHF. Supplemented by reference TRBV2 and TRBJ1-5, the full variable domain reads EPEVTQTPSHQVTQMGQEVILRCVPISNHLYFYWYRQILGQKVEFLVSFYNNEISEKSEIFDDQFSVERPDGSNFTLKIRSTKLEDSAMYFCASRGGFAGNSNQPQHFGDGTRLSIL.

The chain combines TRBV7-2 with TRBJ2-4; TRBD2 aligns across 14 bases. Germline CDR1 SGHTA, CDR2 FQGNSA. There are 15 residues in the CDR3. The ends lost 5 bases at V and 11 bases at J; junction bases unmatched: 8. The CDR3 loop reads CASSLGLAGGGVQYF. The DNA for the CDR3 is TGTGCCAGCAGCCTTGGACTAGCGGGAGGCGGCGTTCAGTACTTC.

The V gene is TRBV2, the J gene TRBJ2-6; no firm D call. Germline CDR1 reads SNHLY; CDR2 reads FYNNEI. Trimming cost V 6 bases and J 0 bases, with 6 bases left between them. The CDR3 is 14 residues long. CDR3 amino acids: CASRETSGANVLTF. The CDR3 DNA follows: TGTGCCAGCAGGGAGACCTCTGGGGCCAACGTCCTGACTTTC.

The CDR3 sequence: CASSNARSEQYF. As DNA, the CDR3 is TGTGCCAGCAGCAACGCCCGGAGCGAGCAGTACTTC. This sequence joins TRBV6-5 and TRBJ2-7; D not certain. CDR3 length equals 12 residues. The ends were cut back, 6 bases at V and 6 bases at J, with 12 bases in the middle. Looked up from germline, CDR1 is MNHEY and CDR2 is SVGAGI.

The gene calls are TRBV5-4 and TRBJ2-6; D is ambiguous. Germline CDR1 reads SGHNT; CDR2 reads YYREEE (reference sequence). This CDR3 contains 16 residues. Trimming shortened V by 4 bases and J by 0 bases, and 11 bases separated the two germline ends. The CDR3 is CASSPADNSGANVLTF. The CDR3, as DNA: TGTGCCAGCAGCCCCGCCGACAACTCTGGGGCCAACGTCCTGACTTTC.

The rearrangement uses TRBV10-1 and TRBJ1-4; weak D call: TRBD1 (5 bases). With 5 bases removed from V and 8 bases from J, the gap between germline ends came to 12 bases. The CDR3 sequence is 13 residues long. Germline-derived CDR1 and CDR2 are WNHNN and SYGVQD (reference sequence). The DNA of the CDR3 is TGCGCCAGCAGTAGACAGCCAGGGGAAAAACTGTTTTTT. It codes for CASSRQPGEKLFF.

The CDR3 DNA reads as TGTGCCAGCAGTTACGCCCAGGTCGGAACTGAAGCTTTCTTT. Translated, it gives CASSYAQVGTEAFF. The chain is built from TRBV6-2 or TRBV6-3 and TRBJ1-1; D is uncertain. With 2 bases removed from V and 5 bases from J, the gap between germline ends came to 12 bases. Germline V gene data show CDR1 as MNHEY and CDR2 as SVGEGT. This CDR3 comprises 14 residues.

The chain links TRBV2 to TRBJ2-6, with 7 bases aligning to TRBD1. Germline V gene sequence: CDR1 SNHLY, CDR2 FYNNEI. Unmatched junction bases numbered 7, after V lost 4 bases and J lost 4 bases. The CDR3 runs to 16 residues. CDR3 loop: CASSGPQGTGANVLTF. The CDR3, as DNA: TGTGCCAGCAGTGGTCCACAGGGGACCGGGGCCAACGTCCTGACTTTC.

This chain uses TRBV7-9 with TRBJ2-7, with 10 bases lining up with TRBD1. CDR1 is SEHNR, CDR2 FQNEAQ, per germline (reference sequence). J lost 2 bases, V lost 5 bases, and 6 bases had no gene match. The CDR3 spans 15 residues. Here the CDR3 reads CASSHGTGDAYEQYF. DNA of the CDR3: TGTGCCAGCAGCCACGGGACAGGGGATGCCTACGAGCAGTACTTC.

The chain combines TRBV7-3 with TRBJ2-1, with D possibly TRBD2 on 5 matching bases. This CDR3 is built from 15 residues. The germline V and J ends were trimmed by 5 bases and 9 bases, with 20 bases remaining between them. Germline CDR1 and CDR2: SGHTA and FQGTGA. In nucleotides, the CDR3 is TGTGCCAGCAGCCCTACCGTAGGGAGATTCAGTGAGCAGTTCTTC. Residues: CASSPTVGRFSEQFF. The full variable domain, rest sourced from reference TRBV7-3 and TRBJ2-1, is GAGVSQTPSNKVTEKGKYVELRCDPISGHTALYWYRQSLGQGPEFLIYFQGTGAADDSGLPNDRFFAVRPEGSVSTLKIQRTERGDSAVYLCASSPTVGRFSEQFFGPGTRLTVL.

The chain combines TRBV9 with TRBJ2-1; possibly TRBD1 for D (5 bases). This CDR3 has 15 amino acids. The V end lost 0 bases, the J end lost 3 bases, and 10 bases lay between the germline ends. Germline V gene sequence: CDR1 SGDLS, CDR2 YYNGEE. CDR3 protein: CASSVEGVGYNEQFF. The CDR3 nucleotides are TGTGCCAGCAGCGTAGAAGGGGTGGGCTACAATGAGCAGTTCTTC.

This chain links TRBV5-4 with TRBJ2-1, with TRBD2 matching 11 bases. This CDR3 spans 15 amino acids. Germline CDR1 is SGHNT and CDR2 is YYREEE (reference sequence). Trimming cost V 0 bases and J 7 bases; bases outside gene matches: 3. This CDR3 is CASSLVSSGGNEQFF. CDR3 nucleotides: TGTGCCAGCAGCTTGGTGTCTAGCGGGGGGAATGAGCAGTTCTTC. The whole variable domain, remainder taken from reference TRBV5-4 and TRBJ2-1, is ETGVTQSPTHLIKTRGQQVTLRCSSQSGHNTVSWYQQALGQGPQFIFQYYREEENGRGNFPPRFSGLQFPNYSSELNVNALELDDSALYLCASSLVSSGGNEQFFGPGTRLTVL.

The rearrangement uses TRBV6-2 or TRBV6-3 and TRBJ1-5; D remains ambiguous. The CDR3 is 12 residues long. Deletions cut 2 bases from V and 5 bases from J, with 4 bases between. Germline assignment: CDR1 MNHEY and CDR2 SVGEGT. CDR3 nucleotides: TGTGCCAGCAGTTACAGAGATCAGCCCCAGCATTTT. Encoded protein: CASSYRDQPQHF.

The rearrangement uses TRBV28 and TRBJ1-3; maybe TRBD1 (5 bases). Trimming pared 6 bases from V and 0 bases from J, leaving 18 bases between. The CDR3 runs to 17 residues. Germline lookup yields CDR1 MDHEN and CDR2 SYDVKM. This CDR3 reads CASSPGGHTISGNTIYF. CDR3 in DNA: TGTGCCAGCAGCCCGGGCGGACATACAATCTCTGGAAACACCATATATTTT.

Comment on this clone: Other nucleotide sequences from this sample produce the same CDR3. The rearrangement links TRBV7-3 to TRBJ1-2; the match to TRBD1 covers 10 bases. The CDR3 runs to 13 residues. Trimming removed 5 bases from V and 5 bases from J; junction bases left unmatched: 2. CDR1 and CDR2 from the germline V gene are SGHTA and FQGTGA. The CDR3 loop reads CASSPGQGYGYTF. Here the CDR3 DNA reads TGTGCCAGCAGCCCGGGACAGGGGTATGGCTACACCTTC.